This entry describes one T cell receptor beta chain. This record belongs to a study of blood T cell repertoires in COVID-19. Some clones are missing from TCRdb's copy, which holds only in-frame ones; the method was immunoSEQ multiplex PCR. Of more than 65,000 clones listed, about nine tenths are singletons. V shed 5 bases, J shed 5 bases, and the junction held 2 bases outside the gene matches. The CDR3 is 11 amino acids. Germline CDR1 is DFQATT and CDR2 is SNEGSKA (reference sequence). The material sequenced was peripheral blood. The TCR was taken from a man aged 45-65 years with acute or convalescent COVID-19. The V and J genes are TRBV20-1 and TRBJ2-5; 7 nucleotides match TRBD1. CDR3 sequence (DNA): TGCAGTGCTTACAGGGGTGAGACCCAGTACTTC. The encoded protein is CSAYRGETQYF.